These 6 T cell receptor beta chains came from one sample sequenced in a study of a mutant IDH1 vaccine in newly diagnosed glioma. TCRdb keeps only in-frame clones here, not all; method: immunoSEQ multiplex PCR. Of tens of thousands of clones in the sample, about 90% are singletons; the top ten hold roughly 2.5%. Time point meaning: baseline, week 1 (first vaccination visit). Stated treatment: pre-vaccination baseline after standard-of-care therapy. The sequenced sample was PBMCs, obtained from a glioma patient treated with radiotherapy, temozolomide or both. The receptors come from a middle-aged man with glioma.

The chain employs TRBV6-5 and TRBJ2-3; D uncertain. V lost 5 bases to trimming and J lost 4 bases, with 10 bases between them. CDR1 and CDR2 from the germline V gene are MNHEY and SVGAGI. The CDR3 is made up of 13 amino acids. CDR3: CASSPPPADTQYF. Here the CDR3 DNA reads TGTGCCAGCAGTCCCCCCCCGGCAGATACGCAGTATTTT.

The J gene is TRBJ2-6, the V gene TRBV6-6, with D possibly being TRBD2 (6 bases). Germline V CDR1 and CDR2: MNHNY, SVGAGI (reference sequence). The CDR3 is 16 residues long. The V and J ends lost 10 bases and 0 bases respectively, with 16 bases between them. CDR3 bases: TGTGCCATCCCAGGACTAAGCCACTCTGGGGCCAACGTCCTGACTTTC. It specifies CAIPGLSHSGANVLTF.

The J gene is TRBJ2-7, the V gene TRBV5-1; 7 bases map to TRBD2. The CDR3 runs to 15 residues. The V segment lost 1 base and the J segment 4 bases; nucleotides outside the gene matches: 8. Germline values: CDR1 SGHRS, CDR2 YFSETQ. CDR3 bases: TGCGCCAGCAGCTTGAGCGGGGAGCGACTATACGAGCAGTACTTC. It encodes CASSLSGERLYEQYF.

The CDR3 protein is CASSLFGGQGNTEAFF. In DNA form, the CDR3 reads TGTGCCAGCAGTTTATTCGGGGGCCAGGGGAACACTGAAGCTTTCTTT. The chain recombines TRBV27 with TRBJ1-1; possible D gene TRBD1, 6 bases. The CDR3 has 16 amino acids. Trimming left V 1 base short and J 1 base short, with 13 bases between. The germline V gene has CDR1 MNHEY and CDR2 SMNVEV (reference sequence).

CDR3 protein: CASSQAGNNQPQHF. The CDR3 nucleotides read TGTGCCAGCAGTCAGGCGGGGAACAATCAGCCCCAGCATTTT. J is TRBJ1-5 and V is TRBV2, with unresolved D. From germline, CDR1 is SNHLY and CDR2 FYNNEI. The CDR3 is made up of 14 amino acids. V was shortened by 5 bases and J by 3 bases, with 11 bases between the two germline ends. Full variable domain (remainder filled in from reference TRBV2 and TRBJ1-5): EPEVTQTPSHQVTQMGQEVILRCVPISNHLYFYWYRQILGQKVEFLVSFYNNEISEKSEIFDDQFSVERPDGSNFTLKIRSTKLEDSAMYFCASSQAGNNQPQHFGDGTRLSIL.

For the CDR3, the DNA is TGCACCAGCAGCCATTACCGGGACCATATCTACGAGCAGTACTTC. Its protein is CTSSHYRDHIYEQYF. This chain links TRBV1 with TRBJ2-7. TRBV1 is deemed a pseudogene. This CDR3 has 15 residues.